This entry lists 9 T cell receptor beta chains sequenced from one sample in a study of response to subunit inactivated influenza vaccine. Each CDR3 protein is one row after TCRdb ran MiXCR on the RT-PCR reads. Counted here are about 500,000 distinct CDR3 sequences, approximately 7.2% occurring once; the ten biggest clones make up around 13%. The material sequenced was PBMCs from blood, taken less than 25 months after vaccination. The receptors stem from a man between 45 and 75 years old who received an inactivated influenza vaccine.

This chain connects TRBV19 to TRBJ2-1; 9 positions match TRBD2. The J segment lost 5 bases and the V segment lost 6 bases, leaving 8 bases of the junction unmatched. Germline CDR1 LNHDA, CDR2 SQIVND (reference sequence). The CDR3 runs 15 residues. The CDR3 loop is CASRKAAGGDNEQFF. In DNA, the CDR3 is TGTGCCAGTAGAAAGGCGGCGGGGGGGGACAATGAGCAGTTCTTC.

This sequence joins TRBV20-1 and TRBJ2-5; D call uncertain. Trimming stripped 3 bases from V and 8 bases from J, with 7 bases between. The CDR3 runs to 10 residues. CDR1 is DFQATT, CDR2 SNEGSKA, per germline (reference sequence). This CDR3 reads CSASELTQYF. DNA of the CDR3: TGCAGTGCTAGCGAGCTAACCCAGTACTTC.

This clonotype was counted ten times or more. Written as DNA, the CDR3 is TGCAGTGCTGCGAACTTCGGGACCGGCCACACTGAAGCTTTCTTT. It specifies CSAANFGTGHTEAFF. This chain uses TRBV20-1 with TRBJ1-1, with D perhaps matching TRBD1 (5 bases). The length of the CDR3 is 15 residues. Germline assignment: CDR1 DFQATT and CDR2 SNEGSKA (reference sequence). The V and J ends lost 5 bases and 3 bases respectively, with 19 bases between them.

This chain uses TRBV20-1 with TRBJ1-1; unclear D gene. The CDR3 runs to 15 residues. V lost 4 bases and J lost 1, with 16 bases in between. Germline CDR1 DFQATT, CDR2 SNEGSKA (reference sequence). The CDR3 DNA reads as TGCAGTGCTACCTCGGCAGGCCCAACGAACACTGAAGCTTTCTTT. Protein sequence: CSATSAGPTNTEAFF.

This clonotype has only a few counts. The J gene is TRBJ2-7, the V gene TRBV7-2, with unresolved D. The V end was cut by 5 bases, the J end by 1 base, with 12 bases between. This CDR3 contains 14 residues. In germline, CDR1 is SGHTA, CDR2 FQGNSA. The DNA for the CDR3 is TGTGCCAGCAGCCAAAATTTGGGGTCCTACGAGCAGTACTTC. Residues: CASSQNLGSYEQYF.

The chain combines TRBV28 with TRBJ2-7; no reliable D call. Deletions cut 3 bases from V and 2 bases from J, with 14 bases between. The CDR3 covers 15 residues. The V gene's germline CDR1 is MDHEN and CDR2 SYDVKM. The CDR3 reads CASSFGQNSAYEQYF. CDR3 nucleotide sequence: TGTGCCAGCAGTTTCGGGCAGAACAGCGCCTACGAGCAGTACTTC.

The J gene is TRBJ2-6, the V gene TRBV27, with 7 bases matching TRBD1. The length of the CDR3 is 16 residues. Trimming cost V 3 bases and J 0 bases; bases outside gene matches: 2. Germline-derived CDR1 and CDR2 are MNHEY and SMNVEV (reference sequence). CDR3 coding DNA: TGTGCCAGCAGTTTCACAGGGGTCTCTGGGGCCAACGTCCTGACTTTC. It codes for CASSFTGVSGANVLTF. Full variable domain (remainder filled in from reference TRBV27 and TRBJ2-6): EAQVTQNPRYLITVTGKKLTVTCSQNMNHEYMSWYRQDPGLGLRQIYYSMNVEVTDKGDVPEGYKVSRKEKRNFPLILESPSPNQTSLYFCASSFTGVSGANVLTFGAGSRLTVL.

The table lists this clonotype with many counts. This sequence joins TRBV12-3 or TRBV12-4 and TRBJ2-7, with 11 positions matching TRBD2. This CDR3 is 16 amino acids long. With V trimmed by 1 base and J by 3 bases, 5 bases remained unmatched. The CDR3 nucleotides are TGTGCCAGCAGTTTAGACCCCGGGACTAGCGGCTACGAGCAGTACTTC. Amino acid sequence: CASSLDPGTSGYEQYF.

This clonotype showed up many times. The rearrangement joins TRBV2 to TRBJ1-5, with TRBD1 identical over 8 bases. The CDR3 consists of 14 residues. The V gene end was trimmed by 7 bases and the J gene end by 3 bases; junction bases not matched to a gene: 5. Looked up from germline, CDR1 is SNHLY and CDR2 is FYNNEI. The CDR3 coding sequence is TGTGCCAGCACCCGGACAGGGAACAATCAGCCCCAGCATTTT. It specifies CASTRTGNNQPQHF.